The 22 T cell receptor beta chains below all came from one sample that was sequenced in a study of PD-1 blockade in classical Hodgkin lymphoma. Documented time point: cycle 4 day 1 (C4D1), after around six weeks of nivolumab. Each and every patient relapsed after autologous stem cell transplantation, and patients got differing brentuximab vedotin exposure. Clones were sequenced by immunoSEQ multiplex PCR, and TCRdb holds only the in-frame ones, with some missing. The data contain approximately 25,000 clones, over 55% of them singletons. The sample here was peripheral blood mononuclear cells (PBMCs), taken before the fourth cycle of nivolumab. These receptors were collected from a human donor with classical Hodgkin lymphoma.

The chain uses TRBV28 and TRBJ1-3, with D hard to call. Deletions cut 3 bases from V and 4 bases from J, with 4 bases between. Per germline, CDR1 MDHEN and CDR2 SYDVKM. This CDR3 is 12 amino acids long. The CDR3 protein is CASSLGGNTIYF. DNA for the CDR3: TGTGCCAGCAGTTTGGGAGGAAACACCATATATTTT.

V usage is TRBV30 and J usage is TRBJ2-7; 10 bases match TRBD1. CDR1 is GTSNPN, CDR2 SVGIG, per germline (reference sequence). CDR3 length equals 14 residues. Germline trimming cut 1 base from V and 2 bases from J; bases unmatched to any gene: 2. CDR3 in amino acids: CAWSADRGAYEQYF. The CDR3 DNA is TGTGCCTGGAGTGCGGACAGGGGGGCCTACGAGCAGTACTTC.

The chain joins TRBV9 to TRBJ1-2, with D perhaps TRBD1 (6 bases). Trimming removed 0 bases from V and 8 bases from J, with 23 bases in between. Germline V gene sequence: CDR1 SGDLS, CDR2 YYNGEE. This CDR3 comprises 17 residues. DNA of the CDR3: TGTGCCAGCAGCGTAGAGGCCACAGGGTGGGGGAGCGAGGGCTACACCTTC. It yields the protein CASSVEATGWGSEGYTF.

The sample holds a few counts of this clone. The chain has TRBV6-1 and TRBJ1-6; maybe TRBD1 (6 bases). Deletions cut 7 bases from V and 9 bases from J, with 13 bases between. CDR1 is MNHNS and CDR2 is SASEGT in the germline V gene. CDR3 length equals 13 residues. The CDR3 DNA reads as TGTGCCAGCAAGGCAGGGGATAGTTCACCCCTCCACTTT. It codes for CASKAGDSSPLHF.

V and J are TRBV10-2 and TRBJ2-7; 9 bases map to TRBD2. Germline CDR1 reads WSHSY; CDR2 reads SAAADI. The CDR3 has 14 residues. V was clipped by 3 bases and J by 6 bases; unmatched bases: 6. The CDR3 nucleotides read TGCGCCAGCAGTGAATACGTAGCGGGAGCCGAGCAGTACTTC. It encodes CASSEYVAGAEQYF.

This chain links TRBV11-2 with TRBJ2-1, with a tentative D call TRBD2 (6 bases). V shed 4 bases and J shed 5 bases, with 12 bases lying between them. This CDR3 spans 14 amino acids. The germline gives CDR1 SGHAT, CDR2 FQNNGV. This CDR3 is CASSSRDFNNEQFF. CDR3 coding DNA: TGTGCCAGCAGCTCGCGGGACTTCAACAATGAGCAGTTCTTC.

The genes are TRBV5-4 and TRBJ1-5; D is unresolved. The CDR3 covers 17 residues. Trimming left V 6 bases short and J 2 bases short, with 21 bases between. Germline values: CDR1 SGHNT, CDR2 YYREEE (reference sequence). The DNA of the CDR3 is TGTGCCAGCATGCATCCCTGTGTGCCGGGTGGCAATCAGCCCCAGCATTTT. Protein sequence: CASMHPCVPGGNQPQHF.

V gene TRBV21-1 combines with J gene TRBJ2-5. TRBV21-1 is noted as a pseudogene. The CDR3 contains 18 residues. CDR3 sequence (DNA): TGTGCCAGCAGCCCTCCCTCATCGGGGCTAGACCGTGGGGAGACCCAGTACTTC. This gives the protein CASSPPSSGLDRGETQYF.

The rearrangement uses TRBV7-2 and TRBJ2-7; the D gene is possibly TRBD2 (5 bases). CDR1 is SGHTA and CDR2 is FQGNSA in the germline V gene. With 6 bases removed from V and 0 bases from J, the gap between germline ends came to 6 bases. CDR3 length: 12 residues. The CDR3 reads CASSRGSYEQYF. CDR3 DNA: TGTGCCAGCAGTCGGGGCTCCTACGAGCAGTACTTC.

The V gene is TRBV7-9, the J gene TRBJ2-1, with 8 bases identical to TRBD1. The CDR3 extends over 15 amino acids. Germline V gives CDR1 SEHNR, CDR2 FQNEAQ (reference sequence). Losses at the gene ends were 2 bases for V and 3 bases for J; bases not matched to a gene: 3. DNA for the CDR3: TGTGCCAGCAGCTTATCACAGGGGGGCTACAATGAGCAGTTCTTC. Translating gives CASSLSQGGYNEQFF. The whole variable domain, remainder taken from reference TRBV7-9 and TRBJ2-1, is DTGVSQNPRHKITKRGQNVTFRCDPISEHNRLYWYRQTLGQGPEFLTYFQNEAQLEKSRLLSDRFSAERPKGSFSTLEIQRTEQGDSAMYLCASSLSQGGYNEQFFGPGTRLTVL.

This clone has only one observation. The CDR3, as DNA: TGTGCCAGCAGCTTGTCAGGGGGGCGGGTCTACGAGCAGTACTTC. This gives the protein CASSLSGGRVYEQYF. The chain uses TRBV5-4 and TRBJ2-7; maybe TRBD1 (7 bases). The CDR3 consists of 15 residues. Trimming pared 1 base from V and 3 bases from J, leaving 14 bases between. CDR1 is SGHNT, CDR2 YYREEE, per germline (reference sequence).

The chain combines TRBV2 with TRBJ2-7; the D gene is possibly TRBD1 (6 bases). The germline V gene encodes CDR1 SNHLY and CDR2 FYNNEI. CDR3 length: 14 residues. With 10 bases removed from V and 0 bases from J, the gap between germline ends came to 16 bases. DNA for the CDR3: TGTGCCATCAAGCAAAGGACAGCCTCCTACGAGCAGTACTTC. It encodes CAIKQRTASYEQYF.

The chain uses TRBV27 and TRBJ2-3, with 10 bases lining up with TRBD1. The CDR3 runs to 14 residues. J gave up 6 bases and V 10 bases, and 10 bases lay outside the gene matches. Germline lookup yields CDR1 MNHEY and CDR2 SMNVEV (reference sequence). The CDR3 DNA sequence: TGTGCCACCCTCCAGGACAGGGGGGGGGATACGCAGTATTTT. Amino acid sequence: CATLQDRGGDTQYF.

The chain uses TRBV29-1 and TRBJ2-1, with 7 bases fitting TRBD2. This CDR3 is 17 amino acids long. After removal of 1 base from V and 7 bases from J, the junction contained 16 bases not matched to a gene. The germline V gene has CDR1 SQVTM and CDR2 ANQGSEA. For the CDR3, the DNA is TGCAGCGTTGAAGGACTAGCCCTGATATCCGTTTGGAATGAGCAGTTCTTC. Encoded protein: CSVEGLALISVWNEQFF.

The chain employs TRBV6-1 and TRBJ2-7, with a tentative D call TRBD2 (7 bases). Germline CDR1 MNHNS, CDR2 SASEGT. This CDR3 region has 14 residues. With 8 bases removed from V and 0 bases from J, the gap between germline ends came to 14 bases. The CDR3 loop is CASSGGPSSYEQYF. DNA for the CDR3: TGTGCCAGCTCGGGGGGCCCTAGCTCCTACGAGCAGTACTTC.

This chain links TRBV10-3 with TRBJ2-7; TRBD2 matches 14 bases. Germline CDR1 is ENHRY and CDR2 is SYGVKD. V trimming: 4 bases; J trimming: 3 bases; junction bases outside the gene matches: 5. CDR3 length: 16 amino acids. The CDR3: CAISAGLAGGHYEQYF. The CDR3 nucleotides are TGTGCCATCAGTGCAGGACTAGCGGGAGGACACTACGAGCAGTACTTC.

This chain uses TRBV23-1 with TRBJ2-1, with D tentatively TRBD2 (5 bases). TRBV23-1 is identified as an open reading frame with a role that is uncertain. This CDR3 comprises 16 residues. V shed 3 bases and J shed 1 base, with 13 bases lying between them. CDR3 nucleotide sequence: TGCGCCAGCAGTCATCCCCGGACGGGATCCTACAATGAGCAGTTCTTC. Its protein product is CASSHPRTGSYNEQFF.

This rearrangement joins TRBV6-5 to TRBJ1-5, with 8 bases that match TRBD1. Germline V gene lookup returns CDR1 MNHEY and CDR2 SVGAGI. The junction had 5 bases not matched to a gene; V was cut back by 7 bases and J by 3 bases. The CDR3 is made up of 14 amino acids. The DNA for the CDR3 is TGTGCCAGCACCCGACAGGGGTCCAATCAGCCCCAGCATTTT. Translated: CASTRQGSNQPQHF.

This clone was found a few times. The V gene is TRBV5-6, the J gene TRBJ2-2, with 7 bases identical to TRBD2. V trimming: 3 bases; J trimming: 4 bases; junction bases outside the gene matches: 9. This CDR3 region has 16 residues. The germline gives CDR1 SGHDT, CDR2 YYEEEE. The CDR3 here is CASSSLTIAGTGELFF. The CDR3 bases are TGTGCCAGCAGCTCCTTGACGATAGCGGGCACCGGGGAGCTGTTTTTT.

This clone turned up a few times. J is TRBJ1-1 and V is TRBV28; D might be TRBD1 (6 bases). Germline assignment: CDR1 MDHEN and CDR2 SYDVKM. Deletions cut 6 bases from V and 3 bases from J, with 14 bases between. This CDR3 spans 14 amino acids. The CDR3 spells CASRGGQSDTEAFF. CDR3 in DNA: TGTGCCAGCAGAGGAGGACAGTCGGACACTGAAGCTTTCTTT.

The gene calls are TRBV25-1 and TRBJ1-1; unclear D gene. The length of the CDR3 is 14 residues. Trimming shortened V by 5 bases and J by 5 bases, and 15 bases separated the two germline ends. Looked up from germline, CDR1 is MGHDK and CDR2 is SYGVNS. The CDR3 DNA is TGTGCCAGCAGTCCCCCGAGGAGCCAAACTGAAGCTTTCTTT. It yields the protein CASSPPRSQTEAFF.

The chain couples TRBV11-1 to TRBJ2-1, with 10 bases fitting TRBD2. Germline CDR1 is SGHAT and CDR2 is FQDESV (reference sequence). The CDR3 has 15 amino acids. V shed 1 base and J 6 bases; nucleotides not matched to a gene: 3. In DNA form, the CDR3 reads TGTGCCAGCAGCTTAGAGGTAGCGGGGGGCAATGAGCAGTTCTTC. It encodes CASSLEVAGGNEQFF. Complete variable domain (other parts from reference TRBV11-1 and TRBJ2-1): EAEVAQSPRYKITEKSQAVAFWCDPISGHATLYWYRQILGQGPELLVQFQDESVVDDSQLPKDRFSAERLKGVDSTLKIQPAELGDSAMYLCASSLEVAGGNEQFFGPGTRLTVL.